This TCR beta chain was captured by sequencing in a study of graft-versus-host responses after intestinal transplantation. Looking at the study overall: Every one of the recipients received anti-thymocyte globulin induction and afterwards took tacrolimus and steroids for 3 to 4 years. The study's findings and limits: Early post-transplant HvG declines were associated with peak circulating GvH clone levels. The presence of high graft-versus-host to host-versus-graft clonal ratios in allografts characterized patients with graft-donor T cell macrochimerism.

Intraepithelial and lamina propria lymphocytes were released after the graft tissue was processed. About this clone: The antigen is undetermined.

The data were produced by immunoSEQ multiplex PCR, yet TCRdb's version contains in-frame clones alone and is incomplete. The sample includes about 63,000 clones, around nine tenths seen only once; the top ten take around 1.8%. Germline assignment: CDR1 MNHEY and CDR2 SVGAGI. The CDR3 loop spans 14 amino acids. The V call is TRBV6-5, the J call TRBJ2-5; TRBD1 might be the D (6 bases). The J call may not be correct, given that the DNA end is closer to TRBJ2-7. The receptor was isolated from a human patient who received an intestinal transplant, so some T cells may come from the graft donor. Sequenced material: ileum tissue, taken more than 350 days after transplant. The CDR3 loop is CASHSAGTTYEQYF. The CDR3 nucleotides are TGTGCCAGCCACTCGGCAGGGACAACCTACGAGCAGTACTTC.